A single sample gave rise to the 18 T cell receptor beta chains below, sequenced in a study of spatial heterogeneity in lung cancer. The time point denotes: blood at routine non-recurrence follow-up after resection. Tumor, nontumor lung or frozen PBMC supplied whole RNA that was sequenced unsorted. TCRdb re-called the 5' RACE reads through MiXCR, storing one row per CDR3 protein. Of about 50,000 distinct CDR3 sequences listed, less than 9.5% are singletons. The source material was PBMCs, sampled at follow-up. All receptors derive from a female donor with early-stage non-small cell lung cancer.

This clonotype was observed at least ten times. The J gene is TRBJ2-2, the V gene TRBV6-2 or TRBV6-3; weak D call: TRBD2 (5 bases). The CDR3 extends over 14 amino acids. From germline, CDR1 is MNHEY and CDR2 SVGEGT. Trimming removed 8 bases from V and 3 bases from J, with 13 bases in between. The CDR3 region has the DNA TGTGCCAGCGGCCTAACTAGAGACACCGGGGAGCTGTTTTTT. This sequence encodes CASGLTRDTGELFF.

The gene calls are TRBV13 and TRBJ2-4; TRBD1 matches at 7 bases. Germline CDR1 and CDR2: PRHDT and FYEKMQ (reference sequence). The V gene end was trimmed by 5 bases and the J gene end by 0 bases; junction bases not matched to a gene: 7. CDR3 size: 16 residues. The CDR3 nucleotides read TGTGCCAGCAGCCTGGGGACAGAGCTAGCCAAAAACATTCAGTACTTC. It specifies CASSLGTELAKNIQYF.

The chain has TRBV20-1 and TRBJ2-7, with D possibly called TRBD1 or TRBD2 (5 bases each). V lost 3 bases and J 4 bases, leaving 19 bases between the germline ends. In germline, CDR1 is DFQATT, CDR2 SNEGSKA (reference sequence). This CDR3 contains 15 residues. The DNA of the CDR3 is TGCAGTGCTAGCCCCCAGGGACGTTTTCTTTACGAGCAGTACTTC. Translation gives CSASPQGRFLYEQYF.

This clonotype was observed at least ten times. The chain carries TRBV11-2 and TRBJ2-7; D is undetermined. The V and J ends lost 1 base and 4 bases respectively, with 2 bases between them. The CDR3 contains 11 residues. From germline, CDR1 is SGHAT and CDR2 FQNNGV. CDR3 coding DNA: TGTGCCAGCAGCTTAGTATACGAGCAGTACTTC. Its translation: CASSLVYEQYF.

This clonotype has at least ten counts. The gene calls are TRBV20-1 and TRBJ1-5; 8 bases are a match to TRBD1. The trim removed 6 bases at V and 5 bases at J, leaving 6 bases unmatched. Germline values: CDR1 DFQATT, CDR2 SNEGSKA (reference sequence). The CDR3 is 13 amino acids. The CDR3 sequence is CSAATGEYQPQHF. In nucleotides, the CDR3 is TGCAGTGCCGCGACAGGGGAATATCAGCCCCAGCATTTT.

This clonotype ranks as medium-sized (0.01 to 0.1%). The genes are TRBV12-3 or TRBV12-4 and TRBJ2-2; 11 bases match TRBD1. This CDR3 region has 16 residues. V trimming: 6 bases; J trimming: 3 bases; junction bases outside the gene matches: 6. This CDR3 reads CASRRTGGFDTGELFF. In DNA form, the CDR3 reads TGTGCCAGCAGGCGGACAGGGGGCTTTGACACCGGGGAGCTGTTTTTT.

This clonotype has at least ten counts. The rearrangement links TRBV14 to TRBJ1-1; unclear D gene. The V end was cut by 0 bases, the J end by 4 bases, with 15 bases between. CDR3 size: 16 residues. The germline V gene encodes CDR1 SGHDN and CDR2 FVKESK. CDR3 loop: CASSQEFTTRGTEAFF. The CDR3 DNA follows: TGTGCCAGCAGCCAAGAGTTTACGACGCGGGGCACTGAAGCTTTCTTT. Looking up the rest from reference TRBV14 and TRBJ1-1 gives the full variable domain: EAGVTQFPSHSVIEKGQTVTLRCDPISGHDNLYWYRRVMGKEIKFLLHFVKESKQDESGMPNNRFLAERTGGTYSTLKVQPAELEDSGVYFCASSQEFTTRGTEAFFGQGTRLTVV.

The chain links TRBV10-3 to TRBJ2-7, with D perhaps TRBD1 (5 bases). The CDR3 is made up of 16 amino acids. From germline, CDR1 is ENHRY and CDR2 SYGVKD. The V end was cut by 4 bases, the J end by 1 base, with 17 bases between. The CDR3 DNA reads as TGTGCCATCAGTGGGACAAGGACCGCCTCGTCCTACGAGCAGTACTTC. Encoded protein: CAISGTRTASSYEQYF.

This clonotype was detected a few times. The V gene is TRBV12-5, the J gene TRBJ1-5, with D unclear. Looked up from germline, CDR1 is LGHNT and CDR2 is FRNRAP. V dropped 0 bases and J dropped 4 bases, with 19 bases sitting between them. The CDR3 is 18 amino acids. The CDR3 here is CASGLVRRGLTRNQPQHF. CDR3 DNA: TGTGCTAGTGGTTTGGTACGTCGAGGGCTGACAAGAAATCAGCCCCAGCATTTT.

The DNA for the CDR3 is TGTGCCAGCAGGTTCCGCGCGGCGTTGCCGGGCCTAGATCAAGAGACCCAGTACTTC. It yields the protein CASRFRAALPGLDQETQYF. V is TRBV3-1 and J is TRBJ2-5; D uncertain. V was pared by 6 bases and J by 2 bases, with 28 bases between. The CDR3 covers 19 residues. The V gene's germline CDR1 is LGHDT and CDR2 YNNKEL (reference sequence).

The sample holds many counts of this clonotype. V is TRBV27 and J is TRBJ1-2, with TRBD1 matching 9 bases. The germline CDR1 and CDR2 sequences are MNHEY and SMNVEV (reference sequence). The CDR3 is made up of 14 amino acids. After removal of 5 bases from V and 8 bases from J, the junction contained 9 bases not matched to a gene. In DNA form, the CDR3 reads TGTGCCAGCAGTCCTAGGGACAGGGAGTACGGCTACACCTTC. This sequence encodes CASSPRDREYGYTF.

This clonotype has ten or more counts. The DNA of the CDR3 is TGCGCCAGCAGCCAAGAAGGGCAGTCGAACACCATATATTTT. It encodes CASSQEGQSNTIYF. V is TRBV4-3 and J is TRBJ1-3; no definite D call. This CDR3 is 14 amino acids long. Germline assignment: CDR1 LGHNA and CDR2 YSLEER. Trimming left V 0 bases short and J 7 bases short, with 10 bases between.

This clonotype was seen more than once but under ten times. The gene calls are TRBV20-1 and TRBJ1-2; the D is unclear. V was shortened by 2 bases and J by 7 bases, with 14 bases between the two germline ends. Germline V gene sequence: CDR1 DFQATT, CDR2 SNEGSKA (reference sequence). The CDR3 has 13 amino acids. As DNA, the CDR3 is TGCAGTGCTAGAAATCCAGACCCATTTGGCTACACCTTC. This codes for CSARNPDPFGYTF.

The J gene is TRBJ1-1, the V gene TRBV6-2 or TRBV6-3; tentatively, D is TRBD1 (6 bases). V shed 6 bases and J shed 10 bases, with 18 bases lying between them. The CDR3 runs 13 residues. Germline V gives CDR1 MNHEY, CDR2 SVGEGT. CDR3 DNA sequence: TGTGCCAGCAGCCCGACAGGCCATATAGGAGCTTTCTTT. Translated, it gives CASSPTGHIGAFF.

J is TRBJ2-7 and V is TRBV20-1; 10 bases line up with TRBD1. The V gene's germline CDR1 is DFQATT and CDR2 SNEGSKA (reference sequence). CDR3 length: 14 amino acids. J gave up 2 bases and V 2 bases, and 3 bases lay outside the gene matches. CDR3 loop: CSARTGQGAYEQYF. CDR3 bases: TGCAGTGCTAGAACTGGACAGGGGGCCTACGAGCAGTACTTC.

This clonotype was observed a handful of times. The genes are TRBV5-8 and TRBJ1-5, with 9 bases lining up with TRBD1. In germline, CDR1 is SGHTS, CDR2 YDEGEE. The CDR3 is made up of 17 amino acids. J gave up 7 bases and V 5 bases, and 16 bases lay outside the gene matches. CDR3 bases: TGTGCCAGCAGTTCGACGCGCACAGGGGGCGCAGGACAGCCCCAGCATTTT. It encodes CASSSTRTGGAGQPQHF.

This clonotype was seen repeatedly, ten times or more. In DNA, the CDR3 is TGTGCCACCAGTGATACCGTCCGGGCCTATGGCTACACCTTC. Translation: CATSDTVRAYGYTF. J is TRBJ1-2 and V is TRBV24-1, with D hard to call. Germline CDR1 KGHDR, CDR2 SFDVKD. The CDR3 spans 14 residues. Between the trimmed V and J ends, which lost 3 bases and 4 bases, there was a span of 11 bases.

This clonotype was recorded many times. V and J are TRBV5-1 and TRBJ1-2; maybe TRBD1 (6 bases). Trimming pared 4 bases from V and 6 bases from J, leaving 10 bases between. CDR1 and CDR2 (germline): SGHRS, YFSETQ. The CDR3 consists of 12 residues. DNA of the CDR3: TGCGCCAGCAGCCTAGGGGGACATGGCTACACCTTC. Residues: CASSLGGHGYTF.